One and the same sample provided the 3 T cell receptor beta chains below, sequenced in a study of T cell responses to AZD1222 COVID-19 vaccine. Data came from immunoSEQ multiplex PCR; TCRdb stores just in-frame clones and leaves some out. Of 120,000 or so clones in the sample, around 91% were seen once. Sequencing used peripheral blood, obtained on day 0 of MenACWY control vaccination. These receptors all stem from an adult in good health.

The J gene is TRBJ2-1, the V gene TRBV4-1; TRBD1 might be the D (6 bases). CDR3 length: 13 residues. Looked up from germline, CDR1 is MGHRA and CDR2 is YSYEKL. The ends were cut back, 6 bases at V and 3 bases at J, with 9 bases in the middle. The DNA of the CDR3 is TGCGCCAGCAGACCGGACAGCTACAATGAGCAGTTCTTC. Protein sequence: CASRPDSYNEQFF.

The rearrangement uses TRBV5-1 and TRBJ1-4; possible D gene TRBD1, 6 bases. Germline V gives CDR1 SGHRS, CDR2 YFSETQ. CDR3 length: 14 amino acids. Trimming took 2 bases from V and 5 from J, leaving 10 bases between them. DNA for the CDR3: TGCGCCAGCAGCTTACAGGGTGAGAATGAAAAACTGTTTTTT. Protein: CASSLQGENEKLFF.

The chain recombines TRBV7-9 with TRBJ2-5; TRBD1 aligns across 9 bases. CDR3 length equals 16 residues. Germline CDR1 is SEHNR and CDR2 is FQNEAQ (reference sequence). V gave up 2 bases and J gave up 2 bases; unmatched junction bases: 6. Here the CDR3 reads CASSLKGQGKQETQYF. The CDR3 DNA sequence: TGTGCCAGCAGCTTAAAGGGACAGGGCAAGCAAGAGACCCAGTACTTC.